Below, 20 T cell receptor beta chains from the same sample are listed, as sequenced in a study of T cells in Graves' hyperthyroidism and ophthalmopathy. RNA transcripts gave rise to amplified TCR beta CDR3 regions. HTBI primers were the set used in a first-round RT-PCR of the TCR CDR3. One entry per CDR3 protein, called by TCRdb with MiXCR from the multiplex PCR reads. The table has about 98,000 distinct CDR3 sequences, around 40% seen once; the top ten hold approximately 10%. Sequenced sample: peripheral blood or thyroid tissue (not recorded which). The receptors were sampled from a woman aged 25 to 45 with Graves' hyperthyroidism.

This clonotype was observed many times. The rearrangement uses TRBV12-3 or TRBV12-4 and TRBJ2-7, with a possible D match to TRBD2 (5 bases). Between the trimmed V and J ends, which lost 6 bases and 7 bases, there was a span of 13 bases. This CDR3 contains 12 residues. CDR3 amino acids: CASSYSTGEQYF. CDR3 DNA: TGTGCCAGCAGCTACTCCACGGGGGAGCAGTACTTC.

Only one count was recorded for this clonotype. The V gene is TRBV20-1, the J gene TRBJ2-5; 12 bases fit TRBD2. Trimming removed 4 bases from V and 4 bases from J; junction bases left unmatched: 1. The germline V gene has CDR1 DFQATT and CDR2 SNEGSKA (reference sequence). CDR3 length: 13 residues. The CDR3, as DNA: TGCAGTGCTAAACTAGCGGGAGGAGAGACCCAGTACTTC. It yields the protein CSAKLAGGETQYF.

As concerns this clonotype: A much larger clone differs from this one at a single base, so this may be a read error. Because the CDR3 is missing its conserved closing phenylalanine or tryptophan, this is likely a read error. The chain uses TRBV7-8 and TRBJ2-7, with no clear D. CDR3 length: 12 residues. V lost 5 bases to trimming and J lost 6 bases, with 11 bases between them. CDR1 and CDR2 (germline): SGHVS, FQNEAQ. The CDR3 is CASSKSVSEQYS. For the CDR3, the DNA is TGTGCCAGCAGCAAAAGCGTATCCGAGCAGTACTCC.

This clonotype has a count of ten or more. The gene calls are TRBV28 and TRBJ2-5, with D perhaps matching TRBD2 (6 bases). V lost 7 bases to trimming and J lost 5 bases, with 11 bases between them. CDR1 and CDR2 (germline): MDHEN, SYDVKM. This CDR3 comprises 12 residues. The CDR3 DNA is TGTGCCAGCATGATCGGGACTGAGACCCAGTACTTC. Its translation is CASMIGTETQYF.

The chain uses TRBV10-2 and TRBJ2-5, with TRBD2 identical over 8 bases. V shed 5 bases, J shed 6 bases, and the junction held 5 bases outside the gene matches. Looked up from germline, CDR1 is WSHSY and CDR2 is SAAADI. The CDR3 runs 13 residues. CDR3 amino acids: CASSLGSGKTQYF. In DNA form, the CDR3 reads TGCGCCAGCAGTTTGGGTAGCGGGAAGACCCAGTACTTC.

This clonotype occurred many times. This chain connects TRBV5-1 to TRBJ2-7; 9 bases line up with TRBD2. Germline CDR1 reads SGHRS; CDR2 reads YFSETQ. The CDR3 totals 14 residues. V lost 0 bases, J lost 6 bases, and 4 bases stayed unmatched. The CDR3 DNA reads TGCGCCAGCAGCTTGGATAGCGGGAGTATCGAGCAGTACTTC. Translated: CASSLDSGSIEQYF.

This clonotype was seen more than once but under ten times. V is TRBV14 and J is TRBJ2-3; D unresolved. Trimming took off 4 bases at V and 5 bases at J, with 13 bases between the two ends. From germline, CDR1 is SGHDN and CDR2 FVKESK. CDR3 size: 14 residues. Written as DNA, the CDR3 is TGTGCCAGCAGCCCTCGCCTAACCGGAGATACGCAGTATTTT. This translates into CASSPRLTGDTQYF.

In its sample, this clonotype was seen many times. The V and J genes are TRBV5-5 and TRBJ1-3, with D possibly TRBD1 on 5 matching bases. From germline, CDR1 is SGHKS and CDR2 YYEKEE (reference sequence). V shed 1 base and J shed 10 bases, with 12 bases lying between them. The CDR3 has 13 residues. The CDR3 DNA follows: TGTGCCAGCAGCTTGTCGGGGGTAGAGACCATATATTTT. Its protein product is CASSLSGVETIYF.

This clonotype showed up many times. The chain couples TRBV12-3 or TRBV12-4 to TRBJ1-6; tentatively, D is TRBD1 (6 bases). The CDR3 loop spans 16 amino acids. V was shortened by 6 bases and J by 6 bases, with 18 bases between the two germline ends. This chain's CDR3 is CASSLTGLDSNSPLHF. The CDR3 DNA follows: TGTGCCAGCAGCCTGACAGGCCTAGATTCTAATTCACCCCTCCACTTT.

This clonotype was seen ten or more times. CDR3 bases: TGTGCCAGCAGCTTACAGGACGGAGATACGCAGTATTTT. This encodes CASSLQDGDTQYF. The rearrangement joins TRBV7-3 to TRBJ2-3; D unclear. The germline V gene encodes CDR1 SGHTA and CDR2 FQGTGA. V shed 2 bases and J shed 5 bases, with 8 bases lying between them. This CDR3 region has 13 residues.

Note on this clonotype: This sequence may be a read error, since a much larger clone differs from it by one base. The genes are TRBV6-1 and TRBJ2-2; 10 bases map to TRBD2. Germline CDR1 MNHNS, CDR2 SASEGT. V shed 4 bases and J 8 bases; nucleotides not matched to a gene: 16. This CDR3 has 18 amino acids. CDR3 sequence: CASSGELGLAGEGGELFF. DNA for the CDR3: TGTGCCAGCAGTGGAGAACTCGGGCTAGCGGGAGAGGGTGGGGAGCTGTTTTTT.

As regards this clonotype: The CDR3 does not close with the conserved phenylalanine or tryptophan, likely indicating a read error. This rearrangement joins TRBV12-3 or TRBV12-4 to TRBJ2-7; no reliable D call. The CDR3 has 13 amino acids. The CDR3 DNA follows: TGTGCCAGCAGTTACCTTCGCTCCTACGGGCAGTACTCC. Protein: CASSYLRSYGQYS.

J is TRBJ2-7 and V is TRBV5-1, with D possibly being TRBD1 or TRBD2 (6 bases each). This CDR3 comprises 15 residues. Germline loops: CDR1 SGHRS, CDR2 YFSETQ. Trimming removed 10 bases from V and 5 bases from J, with 25 bases in between. CDR3 loop: CAYRRGGRKTNEQYF. The CDR3 region has the DNA TGCGCCTATCGAAGAGGGGGGAGAAAGACCAACGAGCAGTACTTC.

This clonotype was detected ten times or more. This chain connects TRBV5-1 to TRBJ2-7, with 9 bases aligning to TRBD1. Germline CDR1 SGHRS, CDR2 YFSETQ. The CDR3 runs to 17 residues. Trimming at V came to 1 base and at J to 1 base, leaving 9 bases not matched to a gene. The CDR3 spells CASSLTLYRGPSYEQYF. The CDR3 bases are TGCGCCAGCAGCTTGACTTTATACAGGGGGCCATCCTACGAGCAGTACTTC.

CDR3 bases: TGCAGTGCGCCGGGACTAGCGGGAGGGGAAGAGACCCAGTACTTC. Its translation is CSAPGLAGGEETQYF. The V call is TRBV20-1, the J call TRBJ2-5; 16 nucleotides agree with TRBD2. The CDR3 has 15 residues. Germline CDR1 reads DFQATT; CDR2 reads SNEGSKA (reference sequence). The V and J ends lost 6 bases and 3 bases, in that order; junction bases with no gene match: 4.

This chain links TRBV9 with TRBJ1-6; tentatively, D is TRBD1 (6 bases). V lost 5 bases, J lost 3 bases, and 12 bases lay in between. The CDR3 has 15 residues. Per the germline V gene, CDR1 is SGDLS and CDR2 is YYNGEE. CDR3 in amino acids: CASRVTGRYNSPLHF. The CDR3 DNA reads TGTGCCAGCAGAGTGACAGGCCGCTATAATTCACCCCTCCACTTT.

To note about this clonotype: The junction does not match germline at one end; this may be a read error. The chain uses TRBV2 and TRBJ2-7; no definite D call. CDR1 is SNHLY and CDR2 is FYNNEI in the germline V gene. The CDR3 contains 12 residues. CDR3 sequence: CASSEQDYEQYF. Here the CDR3 DNA reads TGCGCCAGCAGTGAGCAAGACTACGAGCAGTACTTC.

The chain has TRBV2 and TRBJ2-2; 7 nucleotides align to TRBD1. The V segment lost 5 bases and the J segment 4 bases; nucleotides outside the gene matches: 4. From germline, CDR1 is SNHLY and CDR2 FYNNEI. The CDR3 loop spans 14 amino acids. DNA for the CDR3: TGTGCCAGCAGTAGGACAGGAGGCACCGGGGAGCTGTTTTTT. The encoded protein is CASSRTGGTGELFF.

This clonotype appeared a few times. V usage is TRBV7-3 and J usage is TRBJ1-1; a weak D match, TRBD1 (5 bases). The germline V gene encodes CDR1 SGHTA and CDR2 FQGTGA. This CDR3 comprises 13 residues. Deletions cut 2 bases from V and 6 bases from J, with 10 bases between. The CDR3 is CASSLGGGAEAFF. DNA for the CDR3: TGTGCCAGCAGCTTAGGGGGAGGAGCTGAAGCTTTCTTT.

This clonotype has ten or more counts. The CDR3 reads CASSLEGAVRPQHF. Here the CDR3 DNA reads TGTGCCAGCAGTTTGGAAGGGGCTGTCAGGCCCCAGCATTTT. The V gene is TRBV12-3 or TRBV12-4, the J gene TRBJ1-5; possibly TRBD1 for D (5 bases). This CDR3 is 14 amino acids long. Trimming shortened V by 3 bases and J by 9 bases, and 15 bases separated the two germline ends.